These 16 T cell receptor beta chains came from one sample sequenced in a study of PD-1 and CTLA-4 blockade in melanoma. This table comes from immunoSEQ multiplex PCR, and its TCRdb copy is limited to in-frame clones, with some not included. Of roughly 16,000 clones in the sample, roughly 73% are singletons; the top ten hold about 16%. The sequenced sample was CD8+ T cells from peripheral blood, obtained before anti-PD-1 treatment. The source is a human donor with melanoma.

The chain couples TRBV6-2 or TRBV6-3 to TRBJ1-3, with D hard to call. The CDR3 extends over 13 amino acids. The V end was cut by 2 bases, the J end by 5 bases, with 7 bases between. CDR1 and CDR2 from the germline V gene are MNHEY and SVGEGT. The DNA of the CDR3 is TGTGCCAGCAGTTACGGCGGGAGAAACACCATATATTTT. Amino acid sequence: CASSYGGRNTIYF.

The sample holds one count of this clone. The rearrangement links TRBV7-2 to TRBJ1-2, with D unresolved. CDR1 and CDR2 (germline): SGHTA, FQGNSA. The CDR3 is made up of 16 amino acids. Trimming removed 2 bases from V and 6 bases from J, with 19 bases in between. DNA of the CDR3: TGTGCCAGCAGCTTATTCCCATATGAGGACCCGAATGGCTACACCTTC. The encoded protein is CASSLFPYEDPNGYTF.

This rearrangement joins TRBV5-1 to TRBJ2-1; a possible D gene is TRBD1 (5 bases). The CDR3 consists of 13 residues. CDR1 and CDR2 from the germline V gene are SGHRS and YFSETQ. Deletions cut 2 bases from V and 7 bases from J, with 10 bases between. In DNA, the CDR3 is TGCGCCAGCAGCTTACTGGGGCAAAATGAGCAGTTCTTC. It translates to CASSLLGQNEQFF.

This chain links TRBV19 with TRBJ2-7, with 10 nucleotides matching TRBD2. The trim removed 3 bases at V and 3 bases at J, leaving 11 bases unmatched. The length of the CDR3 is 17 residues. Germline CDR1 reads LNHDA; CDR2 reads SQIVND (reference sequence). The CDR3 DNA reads TGTGCCAGTAGTATCCGAGCGGGGGGGCCAGGGGGCTACGAGCAGTACTTC. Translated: CASSIRAGGPGGYEQYF. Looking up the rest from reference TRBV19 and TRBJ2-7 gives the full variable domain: DGGITQSPKYLFRKEGQNVTLSCEQNLNHDAMYWYRQDPGQGLRLIYYSQIVNDFQKGDIAEGYSVSREKKESFPLTVTSAQKNPTAFYLCASSIRAGGPGGYEQYFGPGTRLTVT.

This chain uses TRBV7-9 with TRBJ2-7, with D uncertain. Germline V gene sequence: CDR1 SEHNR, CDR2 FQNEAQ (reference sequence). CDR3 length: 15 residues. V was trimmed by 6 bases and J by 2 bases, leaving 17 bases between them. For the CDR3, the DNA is TGTGCCAGCAGTCCCCAACAGATCTCGCCCTACGAGCAGTACTTC. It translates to CASSPQQISPYEQYF.

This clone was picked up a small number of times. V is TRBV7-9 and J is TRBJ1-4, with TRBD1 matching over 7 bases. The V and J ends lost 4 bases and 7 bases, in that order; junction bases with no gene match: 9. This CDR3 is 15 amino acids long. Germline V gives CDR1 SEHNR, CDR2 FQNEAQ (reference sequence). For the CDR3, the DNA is TGTGCCAGCAGCTCCCGACAGGGCGCTAGTGAAAAACTGTTTTTT. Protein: CASSSRQGASEKLFF.

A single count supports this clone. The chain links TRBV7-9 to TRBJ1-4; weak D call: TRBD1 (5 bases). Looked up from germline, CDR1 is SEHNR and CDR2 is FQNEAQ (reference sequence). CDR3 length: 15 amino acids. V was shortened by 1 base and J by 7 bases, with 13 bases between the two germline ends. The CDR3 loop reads CASSLGSREGEKLFF. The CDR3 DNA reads TGTGCCAGCAGCTTAGGTAGCAGGGAGGGTGAAAAACTGTTTTTT.

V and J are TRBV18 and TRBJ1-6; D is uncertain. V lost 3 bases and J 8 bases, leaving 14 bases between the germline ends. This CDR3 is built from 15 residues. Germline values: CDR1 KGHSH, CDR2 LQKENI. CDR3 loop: CASSPSGRADSPLHF. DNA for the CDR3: TGTGCCAGCTCACCGAGTGGACGGGCGGATTCACCCCTCCACTTT.

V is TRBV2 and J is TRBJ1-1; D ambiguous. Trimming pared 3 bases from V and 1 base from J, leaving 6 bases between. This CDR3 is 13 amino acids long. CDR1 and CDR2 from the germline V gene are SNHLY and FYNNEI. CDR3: CASSEERNTEAFF. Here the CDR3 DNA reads TGTGCCAGCAGTGAGGAGAGGAACACTGAAGCTTTCTTT.

This chain's CDR3 is CASSQEPPWGSNSYEQYF. CDR3 bases: TGCGCCAGCAGCCAAGAGCCCCCCTGGGGTAGTAATTCCTACGAGCAGTACTTC. V gene TRBV4-1 combines with J gene TRBJ2-7; no definite D call. Looked up from germline, CDR1 is MGHRA and CDR2 is YSYEKL. The CDR3 is 18 residues long. Trimming removed 0 bases at V and 1 base at J, with 19 bases between.

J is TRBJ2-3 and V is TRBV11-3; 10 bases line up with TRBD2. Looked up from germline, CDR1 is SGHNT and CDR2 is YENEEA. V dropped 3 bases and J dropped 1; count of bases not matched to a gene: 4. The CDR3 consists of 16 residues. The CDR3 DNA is TGTGCCAGCAGCTTTCTAGCGGGAGCCCGCACAGATACGCAGTATTTT. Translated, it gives CASSFLAGARTDTQYF.

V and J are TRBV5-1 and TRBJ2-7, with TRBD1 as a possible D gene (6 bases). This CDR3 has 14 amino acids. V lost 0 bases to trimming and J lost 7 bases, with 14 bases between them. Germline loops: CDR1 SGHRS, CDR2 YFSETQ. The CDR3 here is CASSLGQDLLEQYF. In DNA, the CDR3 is TGCGCCAGCAGCTTGGGACAGGACCTCTTAGAGCAGTACTTC.

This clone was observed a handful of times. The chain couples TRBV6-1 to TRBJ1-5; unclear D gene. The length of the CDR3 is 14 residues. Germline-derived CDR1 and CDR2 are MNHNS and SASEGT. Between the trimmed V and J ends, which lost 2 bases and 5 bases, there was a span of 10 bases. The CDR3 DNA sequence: TGTGCCAGCAGTGAAAATTCCCCACATCAGCCCCAGCATTTT. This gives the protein CASSENSPHQPQHF.

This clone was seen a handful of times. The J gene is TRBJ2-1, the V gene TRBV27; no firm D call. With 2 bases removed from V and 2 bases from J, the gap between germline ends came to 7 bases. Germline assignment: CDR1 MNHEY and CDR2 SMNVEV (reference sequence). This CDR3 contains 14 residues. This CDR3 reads CASSLAVAYNEQFF. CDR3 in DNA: TGTGCCAGCAGTTTAGCGGTCGCCTACAATGAGCAGTTCTTC.

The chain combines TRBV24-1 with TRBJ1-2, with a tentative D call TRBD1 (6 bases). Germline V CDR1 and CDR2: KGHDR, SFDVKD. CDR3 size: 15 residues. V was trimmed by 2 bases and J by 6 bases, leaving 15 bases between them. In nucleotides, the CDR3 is TGTGCCACCAGTGATTGGGACACGCCAAGCGATGGCTACACCTTC. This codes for CATSDWDTPSDGYTF.

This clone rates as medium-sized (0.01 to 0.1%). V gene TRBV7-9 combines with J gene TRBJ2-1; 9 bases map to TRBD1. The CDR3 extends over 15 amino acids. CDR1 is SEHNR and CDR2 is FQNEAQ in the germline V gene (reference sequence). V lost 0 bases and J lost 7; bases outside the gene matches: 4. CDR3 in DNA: TGTGCCAGCAGCTTAGCGACCGGGACAGGGAATGAGCAGTTCTTC. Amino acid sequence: CASSLATGTGNEQFF.